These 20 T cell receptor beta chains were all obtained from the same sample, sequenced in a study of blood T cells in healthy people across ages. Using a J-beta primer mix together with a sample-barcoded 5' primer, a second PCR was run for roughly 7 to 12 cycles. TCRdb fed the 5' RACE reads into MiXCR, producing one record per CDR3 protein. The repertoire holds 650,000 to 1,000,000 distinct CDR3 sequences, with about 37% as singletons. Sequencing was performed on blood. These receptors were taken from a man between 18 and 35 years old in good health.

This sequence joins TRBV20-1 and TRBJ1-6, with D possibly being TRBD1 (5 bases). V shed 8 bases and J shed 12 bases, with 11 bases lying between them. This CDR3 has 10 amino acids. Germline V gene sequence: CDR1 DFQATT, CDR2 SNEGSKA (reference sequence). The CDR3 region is CSIPGQPLHF. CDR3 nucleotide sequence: TGCAGTATCCCGGGGCAACCCCTCCACTTT.

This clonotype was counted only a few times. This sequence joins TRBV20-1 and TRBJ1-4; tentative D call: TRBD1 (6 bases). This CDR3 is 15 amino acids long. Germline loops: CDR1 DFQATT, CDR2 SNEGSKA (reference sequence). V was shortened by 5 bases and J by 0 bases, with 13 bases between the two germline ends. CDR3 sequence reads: CSAQPRGTTNEKLFF. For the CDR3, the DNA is TGCAGTGCTCAACCGAGGGGGACAACTAATGAAAAACTGTTTTTT.

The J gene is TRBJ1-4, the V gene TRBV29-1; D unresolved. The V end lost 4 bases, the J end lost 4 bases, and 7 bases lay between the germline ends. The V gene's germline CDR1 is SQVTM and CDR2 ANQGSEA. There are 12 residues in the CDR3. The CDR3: CSVGGVNEKLFF. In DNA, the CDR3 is TGCAGCGTTGGAGGAGTTAATGAAAAACTGTTTTTT.

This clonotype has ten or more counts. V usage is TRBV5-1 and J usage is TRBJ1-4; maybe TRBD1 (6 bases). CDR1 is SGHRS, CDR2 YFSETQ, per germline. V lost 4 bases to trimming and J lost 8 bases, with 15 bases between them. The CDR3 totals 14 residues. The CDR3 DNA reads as TGCGCCAGCAGCCTACAGGGAGTAGAAGAAAAACTGTTTTTT. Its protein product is CASSLQGVEEKLFF.

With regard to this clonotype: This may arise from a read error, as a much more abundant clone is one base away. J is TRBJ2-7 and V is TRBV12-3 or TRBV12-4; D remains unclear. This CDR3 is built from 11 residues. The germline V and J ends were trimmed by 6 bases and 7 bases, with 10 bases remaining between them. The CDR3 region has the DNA TGTGCCAGCAGCCCCCACAATGAGCAGTACTTC. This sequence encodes CASSPHNEQYF.

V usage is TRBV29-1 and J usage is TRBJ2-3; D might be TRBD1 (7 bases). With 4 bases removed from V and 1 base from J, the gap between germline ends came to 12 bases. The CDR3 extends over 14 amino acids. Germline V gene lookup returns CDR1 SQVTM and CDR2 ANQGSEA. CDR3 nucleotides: TGCAGCGTTGGGCAGGGGGGTGGCACAGATACGCAGTATTTT. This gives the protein CSVGQGGGTDTQYF.

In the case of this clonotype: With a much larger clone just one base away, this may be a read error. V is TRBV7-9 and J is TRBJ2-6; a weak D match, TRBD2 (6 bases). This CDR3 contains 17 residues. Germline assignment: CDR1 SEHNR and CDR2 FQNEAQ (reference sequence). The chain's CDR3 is CASSLTSSGWRASVLTF. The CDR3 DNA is TGTGCCAGCAGCTTAACGTCGTCGGGGTGGAGGGCCAGCGTCCTGACTTTC.

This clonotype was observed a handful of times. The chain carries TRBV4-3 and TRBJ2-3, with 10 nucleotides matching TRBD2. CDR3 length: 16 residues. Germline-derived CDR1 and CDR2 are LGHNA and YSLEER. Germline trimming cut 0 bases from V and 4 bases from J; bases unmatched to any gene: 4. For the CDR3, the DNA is TGCGCCAGCAGCCAAGAGCGAGCGGGGGGGCCAGATACGCAGTATTTT. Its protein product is CASSQERAGGPDTQYF.

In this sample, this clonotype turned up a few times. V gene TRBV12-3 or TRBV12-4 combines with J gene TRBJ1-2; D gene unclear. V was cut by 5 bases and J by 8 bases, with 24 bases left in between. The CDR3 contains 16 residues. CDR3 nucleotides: TGTGCCAGCAGTCCCCATACCTTACAGTTCCCAGAGGGCTACACCTTC. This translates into CASSPHTLQFPEGYTF.

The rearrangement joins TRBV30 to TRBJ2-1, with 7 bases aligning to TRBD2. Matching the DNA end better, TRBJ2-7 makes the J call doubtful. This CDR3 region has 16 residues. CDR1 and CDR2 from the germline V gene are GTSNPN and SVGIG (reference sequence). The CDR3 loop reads CAWRPGREPLYNEQYF. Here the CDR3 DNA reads TGTGCCTGGAGACCGGGGCGGGAGCCCTTGTACAATGAGCAGTACTTC.

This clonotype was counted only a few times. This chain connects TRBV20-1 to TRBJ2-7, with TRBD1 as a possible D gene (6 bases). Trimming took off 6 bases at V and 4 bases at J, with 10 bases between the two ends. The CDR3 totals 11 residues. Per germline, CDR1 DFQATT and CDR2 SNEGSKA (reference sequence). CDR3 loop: CSALRGYEQYF. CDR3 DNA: TGCAGTGCACTCAGGGGTTACGAGCAGTACTTC.

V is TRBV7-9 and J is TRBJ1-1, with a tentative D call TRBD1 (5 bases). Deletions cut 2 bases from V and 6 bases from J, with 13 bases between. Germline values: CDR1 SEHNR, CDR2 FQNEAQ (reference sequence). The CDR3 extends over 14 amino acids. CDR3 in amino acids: CASSLNDWGAEAFF. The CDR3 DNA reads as TGTGCCAGCAGCTTAAACGACTGGGGCGCTGAAGCTTTCTTT.

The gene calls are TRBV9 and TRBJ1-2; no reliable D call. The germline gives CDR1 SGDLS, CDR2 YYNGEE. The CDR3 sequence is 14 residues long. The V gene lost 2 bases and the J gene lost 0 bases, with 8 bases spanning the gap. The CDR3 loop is CASSVGRANYGYTF. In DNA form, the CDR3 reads TGTGCCAGCAGCGTTGGGAGAGCTAACTATGGCTACACCTTC.

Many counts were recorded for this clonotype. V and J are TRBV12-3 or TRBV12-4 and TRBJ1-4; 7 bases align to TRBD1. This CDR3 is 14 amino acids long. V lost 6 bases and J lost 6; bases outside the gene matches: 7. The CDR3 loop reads CASRKTGVYEKLFF. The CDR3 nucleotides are TGTGCCAGCAGGAAAACAGGGGTATATGAAAAACTGTTTTTT.

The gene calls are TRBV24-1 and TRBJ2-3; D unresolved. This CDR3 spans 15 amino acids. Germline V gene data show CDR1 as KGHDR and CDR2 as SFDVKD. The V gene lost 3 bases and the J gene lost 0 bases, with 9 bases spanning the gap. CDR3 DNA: TGTGCCACCAGTGATAACCCACCCAGCACAGATACGCAGTATTTT. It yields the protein CATSDNPPSTDTQYF.

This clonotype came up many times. CDR3 sequence: CASSRLRGYTF. The CDR3 DNA is TGTGCCAGCAGCCGCCTAAGGGGCTACACCTTC. The chain uses TRBV7-2 and TRBJ1-2; D ambiguous. This CDR3 comprises 11 residues. Germline V lookup: CDR1 SGHTA, CDR2 FQGNSA. Deletions cut 5 bases from V and 8 bases from J, with 9 bases between.

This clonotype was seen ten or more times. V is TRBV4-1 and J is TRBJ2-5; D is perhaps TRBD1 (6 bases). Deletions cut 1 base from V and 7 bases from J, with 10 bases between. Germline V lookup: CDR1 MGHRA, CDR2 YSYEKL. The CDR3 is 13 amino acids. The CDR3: CASSQGDIRTQYF. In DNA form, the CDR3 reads TGCGCCAGCAGCCAAGGGGACATTCGGACCCAGTACTTC.

The CDR3 DNA reads as TGTGCCAGCAGCCTCCCGATGGGCATCACCAGCTCCTACGAGCAGTACTTC. Translating it yields CASSLPMGITSSYEQYF. The chain carries TRBV7-9 and TRBJ2-7; D remains ambiguous. The CDR3 length is 17 residues. Germline V gene sequence: CDR1 SEHNR, CDR2 FQNEAQ (reference sequence). V was cut by 5 bases and J by 0 bases, with 20 bases left in between.

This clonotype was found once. CDR3 coding DNA: TGTGCCAGCAGCGTACCTGACAGTATCTATGGCTACACCTTC. Its translation: CASSVPDSIYGYTF. The rearrangement links TRBV7-2 to TRBJ1-2; maybe TRBD1 (5 bases). Germline V gene lookup returns CDR1 SGHTA and CDR2 FQGNSA. The V and J ends lost 5 bases and 4 bases respectively, with 14 bases between them. The CDR3 covers 14 residues.

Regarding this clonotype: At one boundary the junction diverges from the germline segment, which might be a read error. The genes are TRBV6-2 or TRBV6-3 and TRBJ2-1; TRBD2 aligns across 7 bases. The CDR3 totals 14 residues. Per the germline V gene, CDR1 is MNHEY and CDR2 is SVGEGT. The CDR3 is CASRRELASNGQFF. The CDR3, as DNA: TGTGCCAGCAGACGGGAACTAGCGTCCAATGGGCAGTTCTTC.